Listed below are T cell receptor beta chains from one sample, sequenced in a study of T cells after yellow fever vaccination. TCRdb reprocessed the 5' RACE reads with MiXCR, giving one entry per CDR3 protein. Of around 610,000 distinct CDR3 sequences listed, around an eighth are singletons. This specimen was PBMCs, taken on the day of the yellow fever booster vaccination. The source of these receptors is a man in his thirties or forties who received the YFV17D yellow fever vaccine. Both conserved end residues are part of each CDR3. The D gene is left open where the match is weak. Expanded clones get a size class; other rows say once, few or many, or leave the size out.

J gene: TRBJ1-6; CDR3 length: 14; V gene: TRBV7-8; D gene: TRBD1; clone size: few; CDR3 protein: CASSRSTGGSPLHF; CDR3 DNA: TGTGCCAGCAGCCGATCAACAGGGGGCTCACCCCTCCACTTT
J gene: TRBJ1-6; CDR3 length: 14; V gene: TRBV7-9; D gene: -; clone size: -; CDR3 protein: CASSFGRNNSPLHF; CDR3 DNA: TGTGCCAGCAGCTTCGGACGGAATAATTCACCCCTCCACTTT
J gene: TRBJ2-7; CDR3 length: 14; V gene: TRBV20-1; D gene: TRBD1; clone size: few; CDR3 protein: CSATSGTGGNEQYF; CDR3 DNA: TGCAGTGCTACTAGCGGGACAGGGGGTAACGAGCAGTACTTC
J gene: TRBJ2-7; CDR3 length: 13; V gene: TRBV28; D gene: -; clone size: few; CDR3 protein: CASSLYAAYEQYF; CDR3 DNA: TGTGCCAGCAGTTTGTATGCAGCCTACGAGCAGTACTTC
J gene: TRBJ2-7; CDR3 length: 14; V gene: TRBV7-2; D gene: TRBD2; clone size: few; CDR3 protein: CASSLVREGWEQYF; CDR3 DNA: TGTGCCAGCAGCTTAGTGCGGGAGGGGTGGGAGCAGTACTTC
J gene: TRBJ2-7; CDR3 length: 11; V gene: TRBV12-5; D gene: -; clone size: few; CDR3 protein: CASGWDHPQYF; CDR3 DNA: TGTGCTAGTGGTTGGGACCACCCCCAGTACTTC
J gene: TRBJ2-5; CDR3 length: 15; V gene: TRBV7-9; D gene: TRBD2; clone size: few; CDR3 protein: CASSSLAGGSETQYF; CDR3 DNA: TGTGCCAGCAGCTCCTTAGCGGGAGGAAGTGAGACCCAGTACTTC
J gene: TRBJ2-3; CDR3 length: 16; V gene: TRBV15; D gene: -; clone size: -; CDR3 protein: CATSRDRLISTDTQYF; CDR3 DNA: TGTGCCACCAGCAGAGATCGGCTGATTAGCACAGATACGCAGTATTTT
J gene: TRBJ2-7; CDR3 length: 12; V gene: TRBV7-9; D gene: -; clone size: few; CDR3 protein: CASSGGAGEQYF; CDR3 DNA: TGTGCCAGCAGCGGCGGGGCGGGCGAGCAGTACTTC
J gene: TRBJ2-5; CDR3 length: 11; V gene: TRBV6-6; D gene: -; clone size: many; CDR3 protein: CASSYAETQYF; CDR3 DNA: TGTGCCAGCAGTTACGCTGAGACCCAGTACTTC
J gene: TRBJ2-7; CDR3 length: 15; V gene: TRBV5-4; D gene: TRBD2; clone size: few; CDR3 protein: CASSLTSGTAYEQYF; CDR3 DNA: TGTGCCAGCAGCTTGACTAGCGGGACGGCCTACGAGCAGTACTTC
J gene: TRBJ1-2; CDR3 length: 15; V gene: TRBV4-2; D gene: -; clone size: -; CDR3 protein: CASSQDQTVVWGYPF; CDR3 DNA: TGTGCCAGCAGCCAAGACCAGACGGTGGTATGGGGCTACCCCTTC
J gene: TRBJ2-3; CDR3 length: 17; V gene: TRBV20-1; D gene: -; clone size: -; CDR3 protein: CSARLLVGALGPGAEDF; CDR3 DNA: TGCAGTGCTAGACTTCTTGTGGGAGCCCTAGGCCCGGGAGCCGAGGATTTT
J gene: TRBJ2-1; CDR3 length: 16; V gene: TRBV28; D gene: -; clone size: -; CDR3 protein: CAREKLGPTWMDEQFF; CDR3 DNA: TGTGCCAGAGAAAAGTTGGGACCAACCTGGATGGATGAGCAGTTCTTC
J gene: TRBJ2-1; CDR3 length: 12; V gene: TRBV19; D gene: -; clone size: -; CDR3 protein: CASIGGRTEQFF; CDR3 DNA: TGTGCCAGTATTGGAGGGAGGACAGAGCAGTTCTTC
J gene: TRBJ2-7; CDR3 length: 15; V gene: TRBV28; D gene: -; clone size: -; CDR3 protein: CASSFLWSSSYEQYF; CDR3 DNA: TGTGCCAGCAGTTTCCTATGGTCCTCCTCCTACGAGCAGTACTTC
J gene: TRBJ2-3; CDR3 length: 16; V gene: TRBV7-2; D gene: TRBD2; clone size: -; CDR3 protein: CASSAKAGGAPDTQYF; CDR3 DNA: TGTGCCAGCAGCGCCAAAGCGGGGGGAGCGCCAGATACGCAGTATTTT
J gene: TRBJ2-2; CDR3 length: 15; V gene: TRBV5-1; D gene: -; clone size: few; CDR3 protein: CASSRDSQQGGELFF; CDR3 DNA: TGCGCCAGCAGCCGGGACTCGCAACAGGGGGGGGAGCTGTTTTTT
J gene: TRBJ2-5; CDR3 length: 13; V gene: TRBV12-3/TRBV12-4; D gene: TRBD1; clone size: -; CDR3 protein: CASSWTGKETQYF; CDR3 DNA: TGTGCCAGCAGTTGGACAGGGAAGGAGACCCAGTACTTC
J gene: TRBJ2-5; CDR3 length: 13; V gene: TRBV11-2; D gene: -; clone size: few; CDR3 protein: CASSLTGIETQYF; CDR3 DNA: TGTGCCAGCAGCTTAACAGGGATAGAGACCCAGTACTTC
J gene: TRBJ2-1; CDR3 length: 13; V gene: TRBV15; D gene: -; clone size: -; CDR3 protein: CATKRGTNNEQFF; CDR3 DNA: TGTGCCACAAAACGAGGGACAAACAATGAGCAGTTCTTC
J gene: TRBJ1-2; CDR3 length: 16; V gene: TRBV5-1; D gene: TRBD1; clone size: few; CDR3 protein: CASSLATGTGGHGYTF; CDR3 DNA: TGCGCCAGCAGCTTGGCAACCGGGACAGGGGGCCATGGCTACACCTTC
J gene: TRBJ2-3; CDR3 length: 17; V gene: TRBV5-1; D gene: -; clone size: few; CDR3 protein: CASSLARTGTPSDTQYF; CDR3 DNA: TGCGCCAGCAGCTTGGCGAGAACCGGGACCCCTTCAGATACGCAGTATTTT
J gene: TRBJ2-5; CDR3 length: 13; V gene: TRBV15; D gene: -; clone size: -; CDR3 protein: CATGEQAAETQYF; CDR3 DNA: TGTGCCACCGGGGAACAGGCCGCCGAGACCCAGTACTTC
J gene: TRBJ2-1; CDR3 length: 14; V gene: TRBV6-1; D gene: TRBD2; clone size: many; CDR3 protein: CASSGLAAYNEQFF; CDR3 DNA: TGTGCCAGCAGTGGACTAGCGGCGTACAATGAGCAGTTCTTC
J gene: TRBJ2-3; CDR3 length: 13; V gene: TRBV20-1; D gene: -; clone size: -; CDR3 protein: CSALLVSGDTQYF; CDR3 DNA: TGCAGTGCCCTACTAGTATCAGGAGATACGCAGTATTTT
J gene: TRBJ2-7; CDR3 length: 15; V gene: TRBV20-1; D gene: TRBD1; clone size: -; CDR3 protein: CSARDNRDRGYEQYF; CDR3 DNA: TGCAGTGCTAGAGATAACCGGGACAGGGGCTACGAGCAGTACTTC
J gene: TRBJ2-2; CDR3 length: 12; V gene: TRBV25-1; D gene: -; clone size: few; CDR3 protein: CASLDSTGELFF; CDR3 DNA: TGTGCCAGCCTGGATTCAACCGGGGAGCTGTTTTTT
J gene: TRBJ2-7; CDR3 length: 14; V gene: TRBV5-6; D gene: TRBD1; clone size: -; CDR3 protein: CASSWDRASYEQYF; CDR3 DNA: TGTGCCAGCAGCTGGGACAGGGCGTCGTACGAGCAGTACTTC
J gene: TRBJ2-3; CDR3 length: 14; V gene: TRBV20-1; D gene: -; clone size: -; CDR3 protein: CSATRLSRTDTQYF; CDR3 DNA: TGCAGTGCTACAAGGTTGTCTCGCACAGATACGCAGTATTTT
J gene: TRBJ2-1; CDR3 length: 15; V gene: TRBV24-1; D gene: TRBD2; clone size: -; CDR3 protein: CATARGSGSTNEQFF; CDR3 DNA: TGTGCCACCGCCCGAGGTAGCGGGTCAACCAATGAGCAGTTCTTC
J gene: TRBJ2-7; CDR3 length: 13; V gene: TRBV7-2; D gene: -; clone size: -; CDR3 protein: CASSSITPVEQYF; CDR3 DNA: TGTGCCAGCAGCTCTATTACACCTGTCGAGCAGTACTTC
J gene: TRBJ1-2; CDR3 length: 13; V gene: TRBV25-1; D gene: -; clone size: -; CDR3 protein: CATKVSTEDGYTF; CDR3 DNA: TGTGCCACCAAGGTTTCAACTGAAGATGGCTACACCTTC
J gene: TRBJ2-7; CDR3 length: 12; V gene: TRBV7-2; D gene: -; clone size: -; CDR3 protein: CASTPGQGEQYF; CDR3 DNA: TGTGCCAGCACCCCGGGACAAGGGGAGCAGTACTTC
J gene: TRBJ2-7; CDR3 length: 16; V gene: TRBV5-1; D gene: TRBD1; clone size: many; CDR3 protein: CASQGTGVGRPGEQYF; CDR3 DNA: TGCGCCAGCCAGGGGACAGGGGTTGGACGGCCTGGCGAGCAGTACTTC
J gene: TRBJ2-7; CDR3 length: 14; V gene: TRBV6-2/TRBV6-3; D gene: TRBD1; clone size: -; CDR3 protein: CASRSDRGMGKQYF; CDR3 DNA: TGTGCCAGCAGATCCGACAGGGGGATGGGAAAGCAGTACTTC
J gene: TRBJ2-3; CDR3 length: 16; V gene: TRBV9; D gene: TRBD2; clone size: few; CDR3 protein: CASSVQGGRSGDTQYF; CDR3 DNA: TGTGCCAGCAGCGTACAGGGCGGGAGGTCCGGGGATACGCAGTATTTT
J gene: TRBJ2-3; CDR3 length: 17; V gene: TRBV7-9; D gene: TRBD2; clone size: -; CDR3 protein: CASSPFPGLAVTDTQYF; CDR3 DNA: TGTGCCAGCAGCCCATTCCCGGGACTAGCGGTCACAGATACGCAGTATTTT
J gene: TRBJ2-7; CDR3 length: 15; V gene: TRBV7-8; D gene: -; clone size: -; CDR3 protein: CASSRQRDNSYEQYF; CDR3 DNA: TGTGCCAGCAGCCGCCAACGGGACAACTCCTACGAGCAGTACTTC